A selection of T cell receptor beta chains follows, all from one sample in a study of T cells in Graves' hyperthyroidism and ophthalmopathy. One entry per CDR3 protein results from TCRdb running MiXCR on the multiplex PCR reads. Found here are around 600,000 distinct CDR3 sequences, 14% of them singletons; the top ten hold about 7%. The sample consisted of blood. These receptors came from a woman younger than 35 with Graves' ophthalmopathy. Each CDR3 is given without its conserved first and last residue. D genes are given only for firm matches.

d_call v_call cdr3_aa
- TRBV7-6 ASSFSGGRYTGELF
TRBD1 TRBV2 ASSDGGQLTYEQY
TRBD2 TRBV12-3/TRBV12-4 ASSPRTSGYDEQF
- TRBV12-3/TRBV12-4 ASSLGGTSLEQF
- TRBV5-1 ASSVGQDPYEQY
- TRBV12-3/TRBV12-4 ASSLTPTRGTQY
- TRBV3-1 ASSFASTIDGELF
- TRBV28 ASSFRGFRPDQPQH
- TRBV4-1 ASSRRQLAWGETQY
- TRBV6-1 ARGWMTYGYT
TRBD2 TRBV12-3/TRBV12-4 ASSTSGPTYNEQF
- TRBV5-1 ASSLAGGSLNTEAF
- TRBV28 ASSLTGEKLF
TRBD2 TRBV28 ASRPRWGGRASYEQY
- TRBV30 AWSGGGETQY
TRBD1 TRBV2 ASSVLTGGGTYGYT
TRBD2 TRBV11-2 ASSSRTSGRGRPRF
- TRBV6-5 ASSYSITGETSYEQY
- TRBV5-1 ASSPNTGRRYNEQF
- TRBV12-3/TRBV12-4 ASSLIAGALDGYT
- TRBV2 ASRRPPTYEQY
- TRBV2 ATQLQGYTEAF
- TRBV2 ASSGPPYSPAWRNEQF
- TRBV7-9 ASSSLKVRSATYEQY
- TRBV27 ASSLSWTLSGANVLT
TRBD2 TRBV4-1 ASSQEPLAGGPRNEQF
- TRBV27 ASSLSGTGSTYGYT
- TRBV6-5 ASSSSGTTRFGEQY
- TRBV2 ASSDGAAGGYEQY
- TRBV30 AWSPTTVYGYT
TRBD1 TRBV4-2 ASSRPMDRGPSNTEAF
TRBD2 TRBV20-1 SARPGAGEGTQY
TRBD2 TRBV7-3 ASSLNGGRLSSYNEQF
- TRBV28 ASSYNSPLH
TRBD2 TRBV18 ASSPSGTSYPYNEQF
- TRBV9 ASSPEGGLSDTQY
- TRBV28 ASSMDGGNQPQH
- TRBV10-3 AIRDLDWNEQF
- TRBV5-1 ASSWTGRGYNEQF
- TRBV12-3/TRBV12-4 ASSLLASGVEQF
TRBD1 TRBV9 ASSTTGTGFYTQY
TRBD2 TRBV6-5 ASSYSGLAGGYEQY
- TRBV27 ANSLSVSYNEQF
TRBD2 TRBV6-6 ASSYRDYAQKEVQY
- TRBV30 AWRERAGANVLT
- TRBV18 ASSPPSQTYGYT
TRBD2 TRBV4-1 ASSQDLGGLVREQY
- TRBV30 AWDRSNTIY
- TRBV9 ASRGPTRDDSGANVLT
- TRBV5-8 ASRSLEETDTQY
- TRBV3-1 ASSHFRTRTGVSGANVLT
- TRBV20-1 SARDVLGENTDTQY
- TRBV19 ASKRGSQPQH
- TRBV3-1 ASSLGFGRNTEAF
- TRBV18 ASSPQDNYNEQF
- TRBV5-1 ASRGFGSINYGYT
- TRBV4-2 ASSQDFERVFNYGYT
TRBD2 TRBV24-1 AASDGSGAYYNEQF
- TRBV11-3 ASSQDQAPLDSYEQY